This TCR beta chain derives from a study of blood T cell repertoires in COVID-19. Background on the study: The United States, Italy and Spain were the sources of the acute and convalescent COVID-19 samples.

Profiling relied on immunoSEQ multiplex PCR, and the TCRdb table lists in-frame clones only, not all of them. The sample includes some 85,000 clones, over 60% of them seen just once. Germline CDR1 and CDR2: LGHNA and YSLEER. The CDR3 loop spans 16 amino acids. The V gene end was trimmed by 0 bases and the J gene end by 5 bases; junction bases not matched to a gene: 6. This clone turned up a few times. The chain is built from TRBV4-3 and TRBJ2-2; 7 bases are a match to TRBD2. The sample was peripheral blood. The TCR sequence derives from a human donor in a cohort sampled during active COVID-19. In DNA, the CDR3 is TGCGCCAGCAGCCAAGAGGGCGGGAGAAGGACCGGGGAGCTGTTTTTT. Translation: CASSQEGGRRTGELFF.